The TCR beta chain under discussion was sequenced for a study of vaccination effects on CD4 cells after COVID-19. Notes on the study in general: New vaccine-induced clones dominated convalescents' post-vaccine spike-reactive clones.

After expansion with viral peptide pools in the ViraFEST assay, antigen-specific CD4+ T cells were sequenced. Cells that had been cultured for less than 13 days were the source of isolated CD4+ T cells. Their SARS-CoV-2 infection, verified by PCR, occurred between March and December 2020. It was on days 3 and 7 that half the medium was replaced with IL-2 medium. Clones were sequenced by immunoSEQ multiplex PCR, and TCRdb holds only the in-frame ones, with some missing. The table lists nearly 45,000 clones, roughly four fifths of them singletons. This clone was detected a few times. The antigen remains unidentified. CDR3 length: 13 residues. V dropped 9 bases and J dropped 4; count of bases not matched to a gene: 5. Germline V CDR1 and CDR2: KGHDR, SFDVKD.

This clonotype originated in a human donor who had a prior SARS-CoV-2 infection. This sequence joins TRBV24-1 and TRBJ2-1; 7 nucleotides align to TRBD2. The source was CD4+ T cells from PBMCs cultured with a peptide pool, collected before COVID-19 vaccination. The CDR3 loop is CATGPSGYNEQFF. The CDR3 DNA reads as TGTGCCACCGGCCCTAGCGGTTACAATGAGCAGTTCTTC.